Here is one T cell receptor (beta chain) with its context. V dropped 8 bases and J dropped 5 bases, with 9 bases sitting between them. This CDR3 spans 11 amino acids. Sequencing used immunoSEQ multiplex PCR; TCRdb keeps in-frame clones, though not all of them. In the table there are some 210,000 clones, over 75% of which are singletons. The entry originates in a study of blood T cell repertoires in COVID-19. Study background: Sources were T cells, B-cell-depleted T cells, or PBMCs; the material itself was cDNA or gDNA.

The J gene is TRBJ1-2, the V gene TRBV12-3 or TRBV12-4; D uncertain. Sample: peripheral blood. This receptor was obtained from a woman aged 40 to 49 with acute or convalescent COVID-19. CDR3 protein: CASGRSYGYTF. The CDR3 bases are TGTGCCAGCGGAAGGAGTTATGGCTACACCTTC.